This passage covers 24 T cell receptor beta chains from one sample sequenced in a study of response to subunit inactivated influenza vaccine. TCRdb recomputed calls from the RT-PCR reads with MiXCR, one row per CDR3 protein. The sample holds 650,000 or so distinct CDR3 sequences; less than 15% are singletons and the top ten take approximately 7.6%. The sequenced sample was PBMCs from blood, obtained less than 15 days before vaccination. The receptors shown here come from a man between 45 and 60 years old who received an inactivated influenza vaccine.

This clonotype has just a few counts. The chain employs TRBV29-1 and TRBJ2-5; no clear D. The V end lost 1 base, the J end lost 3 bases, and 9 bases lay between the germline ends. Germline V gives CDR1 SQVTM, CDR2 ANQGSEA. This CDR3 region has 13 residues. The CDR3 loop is CSVEGMGKETQYF. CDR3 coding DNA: TGCAGCGTTGAAGGGATGGGGAAAGAGACCCAGTACTTC.

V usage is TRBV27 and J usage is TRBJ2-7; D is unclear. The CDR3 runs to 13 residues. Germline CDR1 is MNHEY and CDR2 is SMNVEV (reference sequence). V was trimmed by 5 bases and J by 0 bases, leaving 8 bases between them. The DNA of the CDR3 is TGTGCCAGCAGTCCCCTCGCCTCCTACGAGCAGTACTTC. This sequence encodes CASSPLASYEQYF.

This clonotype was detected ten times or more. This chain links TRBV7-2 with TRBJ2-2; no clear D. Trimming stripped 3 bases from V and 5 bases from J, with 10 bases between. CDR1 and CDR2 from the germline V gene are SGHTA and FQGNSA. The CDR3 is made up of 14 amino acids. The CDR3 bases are TGTGCCAGCAGCTTCCTTACAGCGACCGGGGAGCTGTTTTTT. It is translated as CASSFLTATGELFF.

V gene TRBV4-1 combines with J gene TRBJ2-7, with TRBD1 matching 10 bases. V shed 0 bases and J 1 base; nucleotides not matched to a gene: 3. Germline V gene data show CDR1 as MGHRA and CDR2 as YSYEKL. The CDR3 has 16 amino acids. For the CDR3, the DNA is TGCGCCAGCAGCCAAGAACGGACAGGGGGATCCTACGAGCAGTACTTC. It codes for CASSQERTGGSYEQYF.

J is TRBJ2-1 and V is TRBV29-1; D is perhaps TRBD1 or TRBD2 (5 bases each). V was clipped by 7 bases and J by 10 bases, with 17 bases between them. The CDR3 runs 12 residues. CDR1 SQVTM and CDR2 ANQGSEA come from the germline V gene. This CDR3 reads CSGVRGLGEQFF. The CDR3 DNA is TGCAGCGGTGTTCGGGGCCTAGGGGAGCAGTTCTTC.

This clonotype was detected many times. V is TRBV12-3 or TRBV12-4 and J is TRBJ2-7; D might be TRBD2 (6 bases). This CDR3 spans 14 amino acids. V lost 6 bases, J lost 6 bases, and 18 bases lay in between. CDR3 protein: CASRRSVFGGEQYF. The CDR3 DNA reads TGTGCCAGCAGGAGGTCAGTTTTCGGGGGCGAGCAGTACTTC.

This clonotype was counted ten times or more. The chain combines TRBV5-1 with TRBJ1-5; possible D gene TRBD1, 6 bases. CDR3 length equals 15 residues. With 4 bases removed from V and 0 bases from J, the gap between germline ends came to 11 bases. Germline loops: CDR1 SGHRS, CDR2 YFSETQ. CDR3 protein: CASSPGQYSNQPQHF. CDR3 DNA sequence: TGCGCCAGCAGCCCCGGACAGTATAGCAATCAGCCCCAGCATTTT.

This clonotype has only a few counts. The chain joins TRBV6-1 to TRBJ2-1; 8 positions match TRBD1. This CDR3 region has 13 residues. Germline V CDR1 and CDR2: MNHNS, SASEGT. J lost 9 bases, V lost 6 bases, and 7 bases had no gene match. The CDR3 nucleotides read TGTGCCAGCAGGCTTACAGGGGGAACTGAGCAGTTCTTC. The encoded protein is CASRLTGGTEQFF.

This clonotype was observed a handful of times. The CDR3 sequence is CASSSIAEKSTDTQYF. Here the CDR3 DNA reads TGCGCCAGCAGCTCCATAGCGGAAAAAAGCACAGATACGCAGTATTTT. The chain combines TRBV5-1 with TRBJ2-3, with a tentative D call TRBD2 (6 bases). Germline V gene lookup returns CDR1 SGHRS and CDR2 YFSETQ. The V end was cut by 3 bases, the J end by 0 bases, with 14 bases between. CDR3 length: 16 residues.

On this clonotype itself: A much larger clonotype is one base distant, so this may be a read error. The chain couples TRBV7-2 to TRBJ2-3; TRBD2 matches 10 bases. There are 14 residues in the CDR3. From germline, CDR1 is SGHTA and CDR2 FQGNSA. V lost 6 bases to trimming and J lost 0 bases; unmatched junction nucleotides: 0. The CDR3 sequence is CASRGLASTDTQYF. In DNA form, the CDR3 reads TGTGCCAGCAGGGGACTAGCGAGCACAGATACGCAGTATTTT.

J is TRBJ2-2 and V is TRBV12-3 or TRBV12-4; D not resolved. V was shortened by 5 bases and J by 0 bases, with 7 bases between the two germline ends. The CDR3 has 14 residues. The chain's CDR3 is CASSPYSNTGELFF. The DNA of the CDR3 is TGTGCCAGCAGTCCCTATTCGAACACCGGGGAGCTGTTTTTT.

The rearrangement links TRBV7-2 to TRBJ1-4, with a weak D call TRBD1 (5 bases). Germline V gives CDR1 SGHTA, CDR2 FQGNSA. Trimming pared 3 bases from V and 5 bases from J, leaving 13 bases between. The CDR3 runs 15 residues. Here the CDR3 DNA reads TGTGCCAGCAGCTTGCTCCGGGGCTCGAATGAAAAACTGTTTTTT. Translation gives CASSLLRGSNEKLFF.

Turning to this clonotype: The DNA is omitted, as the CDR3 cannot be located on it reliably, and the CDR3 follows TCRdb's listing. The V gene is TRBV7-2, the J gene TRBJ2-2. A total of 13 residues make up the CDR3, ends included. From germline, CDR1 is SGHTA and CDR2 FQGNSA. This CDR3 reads CASSLVIGELFFF.

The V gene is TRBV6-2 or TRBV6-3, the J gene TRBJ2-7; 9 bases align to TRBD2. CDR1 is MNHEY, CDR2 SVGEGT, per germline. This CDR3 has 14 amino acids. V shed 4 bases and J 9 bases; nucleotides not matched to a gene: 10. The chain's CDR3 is CASSSPGLAYRQYF. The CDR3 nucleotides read TGTGCCAGCAGTTCGCCGGGACTAGCATACCGGCAGTACTTC.

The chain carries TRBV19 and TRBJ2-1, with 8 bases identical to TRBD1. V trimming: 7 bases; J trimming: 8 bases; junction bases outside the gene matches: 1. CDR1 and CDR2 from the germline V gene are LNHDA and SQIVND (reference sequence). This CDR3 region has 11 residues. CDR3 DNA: TGTGCCAGTAACAGGGGGGATGAGCAGTTCTTC. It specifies CASNRGDEQFF.

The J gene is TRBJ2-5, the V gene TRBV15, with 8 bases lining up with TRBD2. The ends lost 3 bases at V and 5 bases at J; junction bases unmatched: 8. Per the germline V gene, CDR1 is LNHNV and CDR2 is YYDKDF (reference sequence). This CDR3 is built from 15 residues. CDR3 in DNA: TGTGCCACCAGCAGCGGACTAGCCGAGGCGGAGACCCAGTACTTC. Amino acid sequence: CATSSGLAEAETQYF. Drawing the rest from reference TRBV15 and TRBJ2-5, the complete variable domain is DAMVIQNPRYQVTQFGKPVTLSCSQTLNHNVMYWYQQKSSQAPKLLFHYYDKDFNNEADTPDNFQSRRPNTSFCFLDIRSPGLGDTAMYLCATSSGLAEAETQYFGPGTRLLVL.

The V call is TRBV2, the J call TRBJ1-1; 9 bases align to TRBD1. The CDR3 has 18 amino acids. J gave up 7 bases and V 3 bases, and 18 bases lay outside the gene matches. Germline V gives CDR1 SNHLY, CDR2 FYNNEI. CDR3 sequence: CASSDFTTGTGYRLEAFF. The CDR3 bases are TGTGCCAGCAGTGACTTTACCACCGGGACAGGGTATCGCCTTGAAGCTTTCTTT.

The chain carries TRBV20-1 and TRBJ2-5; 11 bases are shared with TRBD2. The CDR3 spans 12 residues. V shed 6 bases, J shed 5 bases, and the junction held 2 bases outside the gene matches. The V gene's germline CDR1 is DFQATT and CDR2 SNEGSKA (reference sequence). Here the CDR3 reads CSARTSGETQYF. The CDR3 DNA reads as TGCAGTGCCCGGACTAGCGGGGAGACCCAGTACTTC.

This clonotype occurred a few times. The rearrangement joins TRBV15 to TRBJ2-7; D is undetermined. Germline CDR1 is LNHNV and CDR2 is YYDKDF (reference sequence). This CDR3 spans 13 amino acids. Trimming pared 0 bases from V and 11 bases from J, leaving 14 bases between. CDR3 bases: TGTGCCACCAGCAGAGATTCCATGTACGGAAAGTACTTC. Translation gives CATSRDSMYGKYF.

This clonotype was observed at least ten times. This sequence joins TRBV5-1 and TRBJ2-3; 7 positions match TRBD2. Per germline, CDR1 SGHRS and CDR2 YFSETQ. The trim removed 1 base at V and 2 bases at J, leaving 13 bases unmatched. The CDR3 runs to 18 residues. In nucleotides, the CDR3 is TGCGCCAGCAGCTTGAGTACTGGGGCGGGAGATGTCACAGATACGCAGTATTTT. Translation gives CASSLSTGAGDVTDTQYF.

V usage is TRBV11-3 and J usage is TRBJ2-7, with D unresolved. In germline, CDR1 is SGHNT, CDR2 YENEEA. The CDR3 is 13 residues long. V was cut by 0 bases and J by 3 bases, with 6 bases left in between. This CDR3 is CASSLDNFYEQYF. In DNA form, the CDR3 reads TGTGCCAGCAGCTTAGATAACTTCTACGAGCAGTACTTC.

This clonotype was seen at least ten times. The CDR3 DNA sequence: TGTGCCAGCAGCCAAGACTATCTCAGCTCCTACAATGAGCAGTTCTTC. Its protein product is CASSQDYLSSYNEQFF. The J gene is TRBJ2-1, the V gene TRBV14; D unclear. Per germline, CDR1 SGHDN and CDR2 FVKESK. The V gene lost 0 bases and the J gene lost 0 bases, with 9 bases spanning the gap. The CDR3 extends over 16 amino acids.

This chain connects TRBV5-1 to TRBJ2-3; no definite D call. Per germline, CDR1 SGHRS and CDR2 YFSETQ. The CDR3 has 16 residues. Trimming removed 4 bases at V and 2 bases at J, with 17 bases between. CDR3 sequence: CASSLGVETYTDTQYF. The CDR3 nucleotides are TGCGCCAGCAGCCTAGGAGTGGAGACTTACACAGATACGCAGTATTTT.

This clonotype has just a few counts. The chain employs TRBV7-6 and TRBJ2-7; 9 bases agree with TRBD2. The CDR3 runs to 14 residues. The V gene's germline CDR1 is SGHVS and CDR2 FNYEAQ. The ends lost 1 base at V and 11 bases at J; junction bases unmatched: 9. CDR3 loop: CASSLEGFGGREYF. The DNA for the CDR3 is TGTGCCAGCAGCTTAGAGGGATTCGGCGGGAGGGAGTACTTC. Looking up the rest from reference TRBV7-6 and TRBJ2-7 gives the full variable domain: GAGVSQSPRYKVTKRGQDVALRCDPISGHVSLYWYRQALGQGPEFLTYFNYEAQQDKSGLPNDRFSAERPEGSISTLTIQRTEQRDSAMYRCASSLEGFGGREYFGPGTRLTVT.